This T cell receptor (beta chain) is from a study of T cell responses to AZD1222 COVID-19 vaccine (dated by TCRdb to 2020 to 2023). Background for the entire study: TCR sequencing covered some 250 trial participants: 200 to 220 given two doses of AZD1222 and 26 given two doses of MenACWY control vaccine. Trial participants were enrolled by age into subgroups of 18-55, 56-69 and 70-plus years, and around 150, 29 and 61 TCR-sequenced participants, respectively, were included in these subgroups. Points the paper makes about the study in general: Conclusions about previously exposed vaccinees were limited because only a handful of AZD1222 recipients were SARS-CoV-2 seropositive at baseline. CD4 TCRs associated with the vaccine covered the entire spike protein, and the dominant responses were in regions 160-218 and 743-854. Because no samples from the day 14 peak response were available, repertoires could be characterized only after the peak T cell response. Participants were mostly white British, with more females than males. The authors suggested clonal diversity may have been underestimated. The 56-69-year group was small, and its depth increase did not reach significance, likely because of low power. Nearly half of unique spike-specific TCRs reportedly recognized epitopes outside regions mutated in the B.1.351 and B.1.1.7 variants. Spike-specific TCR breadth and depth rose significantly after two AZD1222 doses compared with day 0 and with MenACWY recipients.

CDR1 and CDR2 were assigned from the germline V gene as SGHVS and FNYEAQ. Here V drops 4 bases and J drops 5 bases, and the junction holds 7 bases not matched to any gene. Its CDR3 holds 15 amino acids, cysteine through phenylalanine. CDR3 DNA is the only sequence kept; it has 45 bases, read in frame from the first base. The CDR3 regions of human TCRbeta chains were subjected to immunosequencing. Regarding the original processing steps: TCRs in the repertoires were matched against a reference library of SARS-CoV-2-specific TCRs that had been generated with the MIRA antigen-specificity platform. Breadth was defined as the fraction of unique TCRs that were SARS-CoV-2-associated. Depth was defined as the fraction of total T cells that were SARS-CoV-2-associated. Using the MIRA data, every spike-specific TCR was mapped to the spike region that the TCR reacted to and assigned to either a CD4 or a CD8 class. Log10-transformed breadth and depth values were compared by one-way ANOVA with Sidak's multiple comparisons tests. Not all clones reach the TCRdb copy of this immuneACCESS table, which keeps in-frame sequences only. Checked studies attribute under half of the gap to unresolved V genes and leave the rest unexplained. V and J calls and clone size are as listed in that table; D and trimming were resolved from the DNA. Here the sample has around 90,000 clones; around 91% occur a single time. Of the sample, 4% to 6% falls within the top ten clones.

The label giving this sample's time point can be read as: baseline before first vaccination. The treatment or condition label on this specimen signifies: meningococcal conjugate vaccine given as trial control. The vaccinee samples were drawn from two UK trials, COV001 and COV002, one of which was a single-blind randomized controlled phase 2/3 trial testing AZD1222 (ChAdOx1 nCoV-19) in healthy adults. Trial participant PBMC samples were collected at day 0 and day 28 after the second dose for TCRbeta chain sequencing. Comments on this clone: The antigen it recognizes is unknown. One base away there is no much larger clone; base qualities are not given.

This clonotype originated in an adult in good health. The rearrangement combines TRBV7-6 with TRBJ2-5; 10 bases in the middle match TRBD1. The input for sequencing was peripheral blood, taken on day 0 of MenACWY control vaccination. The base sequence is TGTGCCAGCAGCTACCCGGACAGGGGGTGGGAGACCCAGTACTTC. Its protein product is CASSYPDRGWETQYF.